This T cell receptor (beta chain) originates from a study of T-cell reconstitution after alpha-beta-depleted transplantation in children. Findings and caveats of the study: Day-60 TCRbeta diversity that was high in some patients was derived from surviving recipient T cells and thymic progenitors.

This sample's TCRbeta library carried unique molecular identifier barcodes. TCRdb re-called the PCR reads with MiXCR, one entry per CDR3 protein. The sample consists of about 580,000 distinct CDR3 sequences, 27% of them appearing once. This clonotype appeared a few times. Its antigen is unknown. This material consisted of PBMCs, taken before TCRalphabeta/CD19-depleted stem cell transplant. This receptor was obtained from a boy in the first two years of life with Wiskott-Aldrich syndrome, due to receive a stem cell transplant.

CDR3 DNA: TGCGCCAGCAGCTTGGTTCAAGCAGATACGCAGTATTTT. The encoded protein is CASSLVQADTQYF. The chain uses TRBV5-1 and TRBJ2-3, with no clear D. The V gene lost 0 bases and the J gene lost 4 bases, with 6 bases spanning the gap. The CDR3 consists of 13 residues. CDR1 and CDR2 (germline): SGHRS, YFSETQ.